This T cell receptor (beta chain) emerged from a study of CD8 T cells in ankylosing spondylitis. Regarding the study as a whole: Characteristic of ankylosing spondylitis blood, it appeared, was a TCR beta motif comprising eight highly homologous variants. Disease-associated clones were reportedly significantly overrepresented in matched ankylosing spondylitis synovial fluid. Clones linked with disease were CD8+ and fairly uncommon in the peripheral blood.

TCRdb independently ran MiXCR on the 5' RACE reads; one entry per CDR3 protein. Of over 600,000 distinct CDR3 sequences detected, over 15% appear once; the ten largest clones hold about 19%. For this clonotype: Its target is unknown.

This CDR3 is built from 13 residues. Germline values: CDR1 DFQATT, CDR2 SNEGSKA (reference sequence). Deletions cut 5 bases from V and 1 base from J, with 11 bases between. This receptor was identified in a male donor with ankylosing spondylitis. This chain uses TRBV20-1 with TRBJ2-5; tentatively, D is TRBD1 (6 bases). What was sequenced was blood, either unsorted or a sorted T cell fraction (not recorded which). CDR3 DNA: TGCAGTGCTGGTTGGACAGTCCAAGAGACCCAGTACTTC. This encodes CSAGWTVQETQYF.